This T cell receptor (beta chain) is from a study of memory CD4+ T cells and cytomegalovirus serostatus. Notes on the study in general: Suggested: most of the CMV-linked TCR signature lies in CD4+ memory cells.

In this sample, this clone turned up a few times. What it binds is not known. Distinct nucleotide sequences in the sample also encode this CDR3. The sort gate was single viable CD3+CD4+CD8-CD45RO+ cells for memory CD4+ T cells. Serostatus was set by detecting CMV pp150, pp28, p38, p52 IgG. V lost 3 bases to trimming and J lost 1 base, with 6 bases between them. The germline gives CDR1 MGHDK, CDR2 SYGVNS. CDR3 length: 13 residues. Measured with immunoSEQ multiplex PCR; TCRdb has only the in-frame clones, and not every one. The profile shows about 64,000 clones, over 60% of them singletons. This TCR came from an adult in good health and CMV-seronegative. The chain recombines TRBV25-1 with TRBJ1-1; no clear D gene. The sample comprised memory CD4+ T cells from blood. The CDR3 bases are TGTGCCAGCAGTGATATGGGGAACACTGAAGCTTTCTTT. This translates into CASSDMGNTEAFF.